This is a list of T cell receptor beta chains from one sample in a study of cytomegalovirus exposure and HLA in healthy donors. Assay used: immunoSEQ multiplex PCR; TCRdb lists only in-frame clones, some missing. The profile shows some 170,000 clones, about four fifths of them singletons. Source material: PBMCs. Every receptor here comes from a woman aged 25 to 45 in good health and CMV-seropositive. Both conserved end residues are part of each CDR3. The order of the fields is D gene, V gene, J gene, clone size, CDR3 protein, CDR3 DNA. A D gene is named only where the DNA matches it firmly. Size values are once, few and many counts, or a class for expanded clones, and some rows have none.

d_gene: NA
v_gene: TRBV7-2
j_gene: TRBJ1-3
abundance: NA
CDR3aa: CASSHRFGTTGNTIYF
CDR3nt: TGTGCCAGCAGCCACAGATTCGGGACAACTGGAAACACCATATATTTT

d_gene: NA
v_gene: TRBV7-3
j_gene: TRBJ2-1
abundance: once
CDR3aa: CASSLDSYNEQFF
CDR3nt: TGCGCCAGCAGCTTAGACAGCTACAATGAGCAGTTCTTC

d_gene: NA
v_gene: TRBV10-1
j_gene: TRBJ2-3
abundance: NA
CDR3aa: CASRSGERGTDTQYF
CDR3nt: TGCGCCAGCCGCTCAGGGGAAAGAGGAACAGATACGCAGTATTTT

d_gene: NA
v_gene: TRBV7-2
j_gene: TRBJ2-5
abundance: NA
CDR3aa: CASRPSGAGGTQYF
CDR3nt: TGTGCCAGCAGACCCAGCGGAGCCGGGGGGACCCAGTACTTC

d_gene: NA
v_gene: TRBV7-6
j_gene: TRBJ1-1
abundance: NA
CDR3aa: CASSPTGNTEAFF
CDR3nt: TGTGCCAGCAGCCCTACAGGGAACACTGAAGCTTTCTTT

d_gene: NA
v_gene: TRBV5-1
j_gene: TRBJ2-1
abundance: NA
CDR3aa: CASSADSSSYNEQFF
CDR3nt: TGCGCCAGCAGCGCCGACAGTAGCTCCTACAATGAGCAGTTCTTC

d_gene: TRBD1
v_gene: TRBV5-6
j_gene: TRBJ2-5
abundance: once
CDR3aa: CASSRTGAEETQYF
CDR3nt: TGTGCCAGCAGCCGGACAGGGGCGGAAGAGACCCAGTACTTC

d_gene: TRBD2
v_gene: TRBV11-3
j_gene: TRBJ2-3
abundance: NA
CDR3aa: CASSPGLTSDPTDTQYF
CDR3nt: TGTGCCAGCAGCCCGGGCCTAACTAGCGACCCCACAGATACGCAGTATTTT

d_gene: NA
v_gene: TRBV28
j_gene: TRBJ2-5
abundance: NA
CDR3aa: CASTKNPGPGETQYF
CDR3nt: TGTGCCAGCACCAAAAACCCCGGACCAGGGGAGACCCAGTACTTC

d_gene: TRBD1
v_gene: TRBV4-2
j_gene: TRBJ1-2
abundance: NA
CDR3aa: CASSQALRGPNYGYTF
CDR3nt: TGTGCCAGCAGCCAAGCTCTCAGGGGGCCTAACTATGGCTACACCTTC

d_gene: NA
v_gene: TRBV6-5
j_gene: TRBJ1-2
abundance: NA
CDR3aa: CASTPGEGAGGYTF
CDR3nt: TGTGCCAGCACCCCGGGGGAAGGGGCGGGTGGCTACACCTTC

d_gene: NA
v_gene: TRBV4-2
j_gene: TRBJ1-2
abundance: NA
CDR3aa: CASSPQPGGNYGYTF
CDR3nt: TGTGCCAGCAGCCCGCAGCCTGGGGGGAACTATGGCTACACCTTC

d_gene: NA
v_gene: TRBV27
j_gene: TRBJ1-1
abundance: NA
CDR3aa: CASRYTGNTEAFF
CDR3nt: TGTGCCAGCCGCTATACAGGGAACACTGAAGCTTTCTTT

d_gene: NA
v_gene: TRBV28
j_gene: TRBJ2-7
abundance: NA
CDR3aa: CASSLRRAYEQYF
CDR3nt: TGTGCCAGCAGTTTGAGGAGAGCCTACGAGCAGTACTTC

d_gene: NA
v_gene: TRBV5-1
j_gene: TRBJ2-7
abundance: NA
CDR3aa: CASSFERDYEQYF
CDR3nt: TGCGCCAGCAGCTTTGAGCGAGATTACGAGCAGTACTTC

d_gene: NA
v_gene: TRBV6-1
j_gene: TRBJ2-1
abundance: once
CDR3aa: CASSLQDNYNEQFF
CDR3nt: TGTGCCAGCAGTTTACAGGACAACTACAATGAGCAGTTCTTC

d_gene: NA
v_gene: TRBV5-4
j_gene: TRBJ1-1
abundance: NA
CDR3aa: CASSRGEGVTEAFF
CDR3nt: TGTGCCAGCAGCCGGGGGGAGGGGGTGACTGAAGCTTTCTTT

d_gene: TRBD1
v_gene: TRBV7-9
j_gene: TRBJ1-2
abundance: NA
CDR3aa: CASSLAAPGTGGTNYGYTF
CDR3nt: TGTGCCAGCAGCTTAGCGGCCCCCGGGACAGGTGGGACTAACTATGGCTACACCTTC

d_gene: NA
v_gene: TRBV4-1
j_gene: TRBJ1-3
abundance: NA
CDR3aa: CASSQAGEGSGNTIYF
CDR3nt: TGCGCCAGCAGCCAAGCCGGCGAGGGCTCTGGAAACACCATATATTTT

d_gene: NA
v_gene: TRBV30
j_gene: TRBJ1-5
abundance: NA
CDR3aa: CAWSDGIHQPQHF
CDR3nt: TGTGCCTGGAGTGACGGGATCCATCAGCCCCAGCATTTT

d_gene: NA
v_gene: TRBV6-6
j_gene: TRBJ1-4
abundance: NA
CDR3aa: CASSYWSRNEKLFF
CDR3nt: TGTGCCAGCAGTTACTGGAGTCGGAATGAAAAACTGTTTTTT

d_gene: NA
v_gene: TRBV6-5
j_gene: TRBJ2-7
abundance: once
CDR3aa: CASSYRGIGGDEQYF
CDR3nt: TGTGCCAGCAGTTACCGGGGTATAGGGGGTGACGAGCAGTACTTC

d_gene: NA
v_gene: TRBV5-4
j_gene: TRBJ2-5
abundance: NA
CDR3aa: CASSLVRDRMETQYF
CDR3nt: TGTGCCAGCAGCTTGGTCAGGGATCGAATGGAGACCCAGTACTTC

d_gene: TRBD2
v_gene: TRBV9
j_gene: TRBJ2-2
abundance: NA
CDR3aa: CASSVARGINTGELFF
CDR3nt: TGTGCCAGCAGCGTGGCGCGGGGGATTAACACCGGGGAGCTGTTTTTT

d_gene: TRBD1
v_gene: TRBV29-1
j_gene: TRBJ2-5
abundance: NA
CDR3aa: CSGEGQQETQYF
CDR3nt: TGCAGCGGTGAGGGACAGCAAGAGACCCAGTACTTC

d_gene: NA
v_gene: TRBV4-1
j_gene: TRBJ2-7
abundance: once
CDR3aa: CASSQGPQSYEQYF
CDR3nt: TGCGCCAGCAGCCAAGGGCCACAGTCCTACGAGCAGTACTTC

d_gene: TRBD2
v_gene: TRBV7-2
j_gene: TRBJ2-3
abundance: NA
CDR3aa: CASSQGTSGGDTQYF
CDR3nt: TGTGCCAGCAGCCAAGGGACTAGCGGAGGAGATACGCAGTATTTT

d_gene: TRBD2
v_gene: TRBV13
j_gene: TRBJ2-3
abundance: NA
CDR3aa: CASSLRLAGGGDTQYF
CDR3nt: TGTGCCAGCAGCTTAAGACTAGCGGGGGGTGGTGATACGCAGTATTTT

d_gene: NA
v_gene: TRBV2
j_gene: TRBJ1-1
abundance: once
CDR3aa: CASSYYTEAFF
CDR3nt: TGTGCCAGCAGTTACTACACTGAAGCTTTCTTT